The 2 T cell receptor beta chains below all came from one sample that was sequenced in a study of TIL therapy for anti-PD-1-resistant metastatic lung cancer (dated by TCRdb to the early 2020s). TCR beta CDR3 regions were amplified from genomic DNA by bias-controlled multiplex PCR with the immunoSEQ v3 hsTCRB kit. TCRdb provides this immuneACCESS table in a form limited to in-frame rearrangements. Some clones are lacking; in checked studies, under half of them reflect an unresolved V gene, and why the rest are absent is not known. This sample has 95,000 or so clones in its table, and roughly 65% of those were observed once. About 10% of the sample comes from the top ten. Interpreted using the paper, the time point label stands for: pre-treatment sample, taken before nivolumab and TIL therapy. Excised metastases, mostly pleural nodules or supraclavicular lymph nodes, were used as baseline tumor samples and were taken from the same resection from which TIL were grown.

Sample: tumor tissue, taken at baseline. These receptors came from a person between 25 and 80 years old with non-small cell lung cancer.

The CDR3 reads CASSASGSYEQYF. Here the CDR3 DNA reads TGTGCCAGCAGTGCATCGGGGTCCTACGAGCAGTACTTC. The chain uses TRBV25-1 and TRBJ2-7; tentatively, D is TRBD2 (5 bases). Germline assignment: CDR1 MGHDK and CDR2 SYGVNS. With 4 bases removed from V and 1 base from J, the gap between germline ends came to 8 bases. There are 13 residues in the CDR3.

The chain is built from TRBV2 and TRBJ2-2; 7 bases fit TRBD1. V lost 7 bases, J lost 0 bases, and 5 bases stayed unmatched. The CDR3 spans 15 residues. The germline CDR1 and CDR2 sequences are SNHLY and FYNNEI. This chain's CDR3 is CASKQQGTNTGELFF. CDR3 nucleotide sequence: TGTGCCAGCAAACAACAGGGGACGAACACCGGGGAGCTGTTTTTT.